This paragraph covers one T cell receptor beta chain sequence. The antigen remains undetermined. This sample was included in a study of Ad26.COV2.S vaccination and SARS-CoV-2 variants. The overall study: Ad26.COV2.S was injected intramuscularly once or twice, 56 days apart.

Study observations and caveats: Using TCR breadth and depth analyses may have led to underestimated total T cell responses. Substantial breadth in spike-specific CD8+ and CD4+ T cell responses was reportedly seen after vaccination. Similar non-spike TCR breadth was observed in recipients of vaccine and of placebo.

Specified treatment: some 20 received Ad26.COV2.S at low or high dose, single or two shots; five or six received placebo; per-sample allocation not given. The samples were gathered on day 63 after the first injection of vaccine or placebo. Sequencing used immunoSEQ multiplex PCR; TCRdb keeps in-frame clones, though not all of them. The data contain 300,000 to 400,000 clones, about 86% of them singletons. The source material was peripheral blood, sampled in a trial of Ad26.COV2.S vaccine versus placebo. The TCR sequence derives from a person between 18 and 65 years old who received the Ad26.COV2.S COVID-19 vaccine or a placebo.

CDR3 nucleotide sequence: TGTGCCAGCAGCTTAGCAGGGGGAACCTCCTACGAGCAGTACTTC. It codes for CASSLAGGTSYEQYF. The chain combines TRBV7-6 with TRBJ2-7; D may be TRBD1 (6 bases). This CDR3 has 15 residues. V gave up 0 bases and J gave up 0 bases, with 9 bases separating them. From germline, CDR1 is SGHVS and CDR2 FNYEAQ.